This note documents a single T cell receptor (beta chain) sequence. Its antigen is not known. Produced via immunoSEQ multiplex PCR; TCRdb's table is partial and in-frame only. The table lists about 77,000 clones, approximately 90% of them singletons, with around 20% in the top ten. The record originates from a study of T cells in localized non-small cell lung cancer. Study-level points and caveats: Longer overall survival associated with higher blood T cell density; shorter survival with higher adjacent-lung clonality. The greatest T cell clonality was found in uninvolved adjacent lung (higher than in tumor).

The CDR3 is 14 amino acids. V gave up 0 bases and J gave up 3 bases, with 7 bases separating them. Germline V CDR1 and CDR2: SGHTA, FQGTGA. V usage is TRBV7-3 and J usage is TRBJ2-3; D may match TRBD1 or TRBD2 (5 bases each). The source of this sequence is a woman aged 40-75 years with stage I squamous cell lung carcinoma. The sample in question was peripheral blood, obtained before any cancer treatment. The CDR3 coding sequence is TGTGCCAGCAGCTTAACGGGGACGACAGATACGCAGTATTTT. The encoded protein is CASSLTGTTDTQYF.